A single T cell receptor beta chain is shown here with its context. Its antigen is currently unknown. A clone one base away is much larger, so this may be a read error. The data were taken from a study of tumor and adjacent non-tumor tissue in lung cancer. The CDR3 runs to 16 residues. Germline V gene lookup returns CDR1 SGHAT and CDR2 FQDESV (reference sequence). Overall study findings and caveats: Tumor TCR diversity, when higher, was linked to shorter survival. Compared with tumor, normal lung showed significantly lower TCR diversity. Tumor repertoires had a smaller top 100 clone share than normal lung.

The template was RNA from unsorted bulk tissue. Donors were chemotherapy-naive, newly diagnosed lung cancer surgical patients in China, August–late 2014. Three rounds of nested PCR, following a modified ARM-PCR protocol, produced the TCRbeta library. TCRdb reprocessed the multiplex PCR reads with MiXCR, giving one entry per CDR3 protein. The sample carries about 110,000 distinct CDR3 sequences, 75% recorded once. The clonotype comes from a woman between 55 and 75 years old with non-small cell lung cancer. The chain recombines TRBV11-1 with TRBJ2-1; 8 bases agree with TRBD2. The sequencing sample was made of lung tumor tissue. The DNA of the CDR3 is TGTGCCAGCAGCTTAGCCCTAGCGGGCCTGTACAATGAGCAGTTATTC. This sequence encodes CASSLALAGLYNEQLF.